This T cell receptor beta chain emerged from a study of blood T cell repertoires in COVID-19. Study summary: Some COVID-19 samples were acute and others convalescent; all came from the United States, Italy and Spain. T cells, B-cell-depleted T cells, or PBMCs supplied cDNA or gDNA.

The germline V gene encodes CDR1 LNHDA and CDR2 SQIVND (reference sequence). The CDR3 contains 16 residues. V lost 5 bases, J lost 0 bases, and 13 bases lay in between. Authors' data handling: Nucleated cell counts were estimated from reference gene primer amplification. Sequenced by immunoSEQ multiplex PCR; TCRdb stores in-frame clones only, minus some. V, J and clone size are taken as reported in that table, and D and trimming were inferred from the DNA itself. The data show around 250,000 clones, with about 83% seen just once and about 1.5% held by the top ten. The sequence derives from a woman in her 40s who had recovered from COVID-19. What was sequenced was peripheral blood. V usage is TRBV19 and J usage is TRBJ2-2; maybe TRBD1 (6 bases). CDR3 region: CASSPRGAPNTGELFF. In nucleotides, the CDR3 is TGTGCCAGTAGTCCCAGGGGCGCCCCGAACACCGGGGAGCTGTTTTTT.